This T cell receptor beta chain was recorded in a study of control samples from healthy donors and cancer patients (dated by TCRdb to the early 2020s). Libraries were constructed by the immunoSEQ multiplex PCR assay. This is the immuneACCESS table as TCRdb keeps it, with only in-frame sequences that have V and J called. A part of the clones is gone; compared with another copy, unresolved V genes explain less than half, and the rest is unexplained. The sample table contains about 150,000 clones; only one count was recorded for roughly 92% of them. About 1.5% of the sample belongs to the ten largest clones. On this clone: Its antigen is still unknown. Base qualities are missing; no much larger clone stands one base away.

Sequences were obtained from blood. The clonotype was recovered from a woman younger than 35 in good health.

The CDR3 protein: CASSYPEGALNIQYF. The nucleotide sequence reads TGTGCCAGCAGTTACCCCGAGGGGGCGTTGAACATTCAGTACTTC. This receptor chain uses TRBV6-2 or TRBV6-3 and TRBJ2-4; 7 nucleotides in the junction match TRBD1. The germline V gene encodes CDR1 MNHEY and CDR2 SVGEGT. Including cysteine and phenylalanine, the CDR3 has 15 amino acids. The DNA shown is the 45-base CDR3, in frame from base 1. Clipping removes 2 bases from V and 7 bases from J, with 8 as the unmatched junction base count.